Sequencing of this T cell receptor beta chain was carried out in a study of T cell responses to AZD1222 COVID-19 vaccine. Study information: Second doses that came at about 4 or about 12 weeks were put together.

Only in-frame clones appear in the TCRdb table, and some are missing; sequencing was by immunoSEQ multiplex PCR. Of 150,000 to 200,000 clones in the sample, less than 95% were seen once. Looked up from germline, CDR1 is MDHEN and CDR2 is SYDVKM. V lost 5 bases to trimming and J lost 2 bases; unmatched junction nucleotides: 6. The CDR3 length is 14 residues. The specimen was peripheral blood, collected on day 0 of AZD1222 vaccination. The genes are TRBV28 and TRBJ2-7, with 7 bases lining up with TRBD2. The receptor's source is an adult in good health. CDR3 DNA: TGTGCCAGCAGTGCGGGGAGGGCGACCTACGAGCAGTACTTC. Its translation is CASSAGRATYEQYF. Filled out from reference TRBV28 and TRBJ2-7, the complete variable domain reads DVKVTQSSRYLVKRTGEKVFLECVQDMDHENMFWYRQDPGLGLRLIYFSYDVKMKEKGDIPEGYSVSREKKERFSLILESASTNQTSMYLCASSAGRATYEQYFGPGTRLTVT.